Below, 5 T cell receptor beta chains from the same sample are listed, as sequenced in a study of early T cells in non-severe SARS-CoV-2 infection. MiXCR, run by TCRdb on the 5' RACE reads, gives a single entry per CDR3 protein. The sample consists of over 30,000 distinct CDR3 sequences, over 4.5% of them appearing once. Sequenced input: whole blood. The receptors shown here come from an adult who was a healthcare worker with PCR-confirmed SARS-CoV-2 infection or an uninfected control (not recorded which).

This clonotype was recorded at least ten times. DNA for the CDR3: TGTGCCAGTCGGGCTAGCGGACACAATGAGCAGTTCTTC. Translated, it gives CASRASGHNEQFF. The chain couples TRBV11-2 to TRBJ2-1, with 7 bases fitting TRBD2. Losses at the gene ends were 9 bases for V and 5 bases for J; bases not matched to a gene: 7. CDR3 length: 13 residues. Per the germline V gene, CDR1 is SGHAT and CDR2 is FQNNGV.

This clonotype was counted only a few times. The chain recombines TRBV19 with TRBJ2-4; D is unresolved. Germline lookup yields CDR1 LNHDA and CDR2 SQIVND (reference sequence). Trimming pared 3 bases from V and 2 bases from J, leaving 11 bases between. This CDR3 comprises 15 residues. DNA of the CDR3: TGTGCCAGTAGTATGGTTTTCGGAACCAAAAACATTCAGTACTTC. Translating it yields CASSMVFGTKNIQYF.

This clonotype was seen a handful of times. This chain connects TRBV7-2 to TRBJ2-7; a possible D gene is TRBD2 (5 bases). From germline, CDR1 is SGHTA and CDR2 FQGNSA. The length of the CDR3 is 15 residues. V was clipped by 2 bases and J by 6 bases, with 17 bases between them. CDR3 in DNA: TGTGCCAGCAGCTTATCGCTCGACCGGAGGAGCGAGCAGTACTTC. Translated: CASSLSLDRRSEQYF. Filled out from reference TRBV7-2 and TRBJ2-7, the complete variable domain reads GAGVSQSPSNKVTEKGKDVELRCDPISGHTALYWYRQSLGQGLEFLIYFQGNSAPDKSGLPSDRFSAERTGGSVSTLTIQRTQQEDSAVYLCASSLSLDRRSEQYFGPGTRLTVT.

This clonotype was found many times. The J gene is TRBJ2-7, the V gene TRBV20-1, with 9 bases matching TRBD1. Per the germline V gene, CDR1 is DFQATT and CDR2 is SNEGSKA (reference sequence). V was pared by 4 bases and J by 0 bases, with 10 bases of the junction left unmatched. This CDR3 is 16 amino acids long. CDR3 nucleotide sequence: TGCAGTGCTATCCCCCTTTCGGGACAGGGCTCCTACGAGCAGTACTTC. Translated, it gives CSAIPLSGQGSYEQYF.

In its sample, this clonotype was seen many times. This chain connects TRBV4-3 to TRBJ2-1; 10 nucleotides match TRBD2. This CDR3 region has 16 residues. CDR1 LGHNA and CDR2 YSLEER come from the germline V gene. V shed 4 bases, J shed 4 bases, and the junction held 7 bases outside the gene matches. The CDR3 DNA reads as TGCGCCAGCAGCCCAGGGAGCGGGGGGGAGTACAATGAGCAGTTCTTC. Translation: CASSPGSGGEYNEQFF.